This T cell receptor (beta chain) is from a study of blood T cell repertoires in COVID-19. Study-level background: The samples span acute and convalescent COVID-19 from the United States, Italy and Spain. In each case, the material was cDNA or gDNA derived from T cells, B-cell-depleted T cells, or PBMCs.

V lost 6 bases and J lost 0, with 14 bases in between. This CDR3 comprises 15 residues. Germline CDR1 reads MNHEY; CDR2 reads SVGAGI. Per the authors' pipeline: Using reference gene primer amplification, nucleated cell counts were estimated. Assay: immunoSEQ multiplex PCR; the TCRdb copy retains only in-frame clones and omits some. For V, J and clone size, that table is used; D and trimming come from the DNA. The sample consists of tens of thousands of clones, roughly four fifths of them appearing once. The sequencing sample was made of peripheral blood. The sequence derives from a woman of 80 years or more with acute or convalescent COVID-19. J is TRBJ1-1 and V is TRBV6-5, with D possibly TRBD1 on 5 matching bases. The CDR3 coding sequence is TGTGCCAGCAGGTACAGCAGGGAGGTGAACACTGAAGCTTTCTTT. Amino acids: CASRYSREVNTEAFF.